This is a list of T cell receptor beta chains from one sample in a study of CD8 T cells in ankylosing spondylitis. TCRdb itself ran the 5' RACE reads through MiXCR, one entry per CDR3 protein. The data show hundreds of thousands of distinct CDR3 sequences, with roughly 26% seen just once and 0.75% to 0.9% held by the top ten. Material for sequencing was blood, either unsorted or a sorted T cell fraction (not recorded which). All receptors derive from a male donor with ankylosing spondylitis. CDR3s include the opening cysteine and the closing phenylalanine or tryptophan. The order of the fields is V gene, D gene, J gene, clone size, CDR3 protein, CDR3 DNA. D genes are given only for firm matches. The size of a clone is reported for some rows only, either as once, few or many, or as a class for expanded clones.

TRBV30,TRBD1,TRBJ2-7,-,CAWSVKQGANEQYF,TGTGCCTGGAGTGTAAAACAGGGGGCTAACGAGCAGTACTTC
TRBV20-1,TRBD2,TRBJ2-2,few,CSAWDYRTGELFF,TGCAGTGCTTGGGACTACCGGACCGGGGAGCTGTTTTTT
TRBV6-6,-,TRBJ2-1,-,CASSSEINEQFF,TGTGCCAGCAGTTCGGAGATTAATGAGCAGTTCTTC
TRBV12-3/TRBV12-4,-,TRBJ1-5,-,CASREFNQPQHF,TGTGCCAGCAGGGAGTTCAATCAGCCCCAGCATTTT
TRBV4-2,TRBD2,TRBJ2-1,few,CASSQYPSGNEQFF,TGTGCCAGCAGCCAATACCCTAGCGGTAATGAGCAGTTCTTC
TRBV5-1,TRBD1,TRBJ2-1,few,CASSWGSGLTGNEQFF,TGCGCCAGCAGCTGGGGGTCCGGGCTGACAGGGAATGAGCAGTTCTTC
TRBV5-1,TRBD1,TRBJ2-2,-,CASSSGTRTGGIPGELFF,TGCGCCAGCAGCTCGGGCACACGGACAGGGGGTATCCCCGGGGAGCTGTTTTTT
TRBV10-3,TRBD1,TRBJ1-1,-,CAIRGTGPEAFF,TGTGCCATCAGGGGGACAGGGCCTGAAGCTTTCTTT
TRBV7-9,TRBD1,TRBJ2-1,few,CASSLDGQGAYEQFF,TGTGCCAGCAGCTTAGATGGCCAGGGGGCCTATGAGCAGTTCTTC
TRBV14,-,TRBJ2-5,-,CASSQEREQETQYF,TGTGCCAGCAGCCAAGAGAGAGAACAAGAGACCCAGTACTTC
TRBV10-3,-,TRBJ1-2,-,CAITPTGHGYTF,TGTGCCATCACCCCGACAGGTCATGGCTACACCTTC
TRBV10-1,TRBD1,TRBJ2-7,few,CASRRTGNDEQYF,TGCGCCAGCAGGAGGACAGGGAACGACGAGCAGTACTTC
TRBV7-9,TRBD2,TRBJ2-4,few,CASSRFLAGEDIQYF,TGTGCCAGCAGCCGATTCCTAGCGGGAGAGGACATTCAGTACTTC
TRBV20-1,TRBD1,TRBJ2-7,few,CSANSGGDRYEQYF,TGCAGTGCCAACTCAGGGGGAGACCGATACGAGCAGTACTTC
TRBV5-5,TRBD1,TRBJ1-1,few,CASSSWGTGRNTEAFF,TGTGCCAGCAGCTCTTGGGGGACAGGGAGGAACACTGAAGCTTTCTTT
TRBV2,TRBD1,TRBJ1-1,few,CASSEQGAPTEAFF,TGTGCCAGCAGTGAACAGGGGGCGCCCACTGAAGCTTTCTTT
TRBV6-2/TRBV6-3,-,TRBJ1-2,few,CASRDRNYTF,TGTGCCAGCAGAGACAGGAACTACACCTTC
TRBV7-2,-,TRBJ1-2,-,CASSLEWGRAHYGYTF,TGTGCCAGCAGCTTAGAATGGGGGAGGGCGCACTATGGCTACACCTTC
TRBV29-1,-,TRBJ2-1,-,CSVGATTYNEQFF,TGCAGCGTTGGGGCGACAACCTACAATGAGCAGTTCTTC
TRBV9,-,TRBJ2-7,-,CASSVAPGSGQYF,TGTGCCAGCAGCGTAGCTCCGGGGTCGGGGCAGTACTTC
TRBV30,-,TRBJ1-2,-,CAWSVRTWGRGYTF,TGTGCCTGGAGTGTACGAACCTGGGGGAGAGGCTACACCTTC
TRBV5-1,-,TRBJ1-5,many,CASSPSTGSNQPQHF,TGCGCCAGCAGCCCGTCAACTGGTAGCAATCAGCCCCAGCATTTT
TRBV10-1,-,TRBJ2-7,-,CASSVPPKDYEQYF,TGCGCCAGCAGTGTACCACCCAAAGACTACGAGCAGTACTTC
TRBV11-2,-,TRBJ1-1,few,CASSPSGEGGNTEAFF,TGTGCCAGCAGCCCCTCAGGGGAAGGGGGGAACACTGAAGCTTTCTTT
TRBV11-3,-,TRBJ2-2,-,CASSLVPGRAGELFF,TGTGCCAGCAGCTTAGTTCCGGGACGGGCCGGGGAGCTGTTTTTT
TRBV10-2,TRBD1,TRBJ1-6,few,CASSESTGDSPLHF,TGCGCCAGCAGTGAGTCGACAGGGGATTCACCCCTCCACTTT
TRBV10-3,-,TRBJ1-2,-,CAISTDPSLYGYTF,TGTGCCATCAGTACAGATCCCTCACTCTATGGCTACACCTTC
TRBV11-2,-,TRBJ2-3,-,CASSLPGPDTQYF,TGTGCCAGCAGCTTACCAGGTCCAGATACGCAGTATTTT
TRBV20-1,-,TRBJ1-1,many,CSATQADTEAFF,TGCAGTGCTACTCAAGCGGACACTGAAGCTTTCTTT
TRBV12-3/TRBV12-4,-,TRBJ1-1,-,CASSPGAAQAFF,TGTGCCAGCAGCCCAGGCGCAGCCCAAGCTTTCTTT
TRBV12-3/TRBV12-4,-,TRBJ2-7,many,CASSPGTQSSYEQYF,TGTGCCAGCAGTCCCGGGACACAGAGCTCCTACGAGCAGTACTTC
TRBV3-1,-,TRBJ1-5,few,CASSPGGGGNQPQHF,TGTGCCAGCAGCCCTGGTGGCGGAGGCAATCAGCCCCAGCATTTT
TRBV20-1,TRBD2,TRBJ2-1,few,CSARDHRLAGSYNEQFF,TGCAGTGCTAGAGATCACCGACTAGCCGGCTCCTACAATGAGCAGTTCTTC
TRBV27,-,TRBJ1-4,few,CASSTSRGREKLFF,TGTGCCAGCAGTACTTCCCGGGGCCGGGAAAAACTGTTTTTT
TRBV20-1,-,TRBJ2-7,-,CSARIQLPYEQYF,TGCAGTGCCCGAATCCAGCTACCCTACGAGCAGTACTTC
TRBV27,-,TRBJ2-7,-,CATSVAGAYEQYF,TGTGCCACCAGCGTGGCAGGAGCCTACGAGCAGTACTTC
TRBV7-6,-,TRBJ2-5,-,CASSLVGRTVETQYF,TGTGCCAGCAGCTTGGTCGGGAGAACGGTGGAGACCCAGTACTTC
TRBV20-1,TRBD2,TRBJ2-7,few,CSANPGLAGDEQYF,TGCAGTGCAAATCCCGGACTAGCGGGAGATGAGCAGTACTTC
TRBV5-1,TRBD2,TRBJ2-5,-,CASSSGRTSGREETQYF,TGCGCCAGCAGCTCTGGCAGGACTAGCGGGAGGGAGGAGACCCAGTACTTC